This entry lists 26 T cell receptor beta chains sequenced from one sample in a study of blood T cell repertoires in COVID-19. Sequencing used immunoSEQ multiplex PCR; TCRdb keeps in-frame clones, though not all of them. Here the sample spans about 94,000 clones, 84% being singletons. The sample comprised peripheral blood. All receptors derive from a man between 60 and 75 years old with acute or convalescent COVID-19.

This clone came up once. The rearrangement links TRBV19 to TRBJ1-2, with D possibly TRBD1 on 6 matching bases. Germline values: CDR1 LNHDA, CDR2 SQIVND (reference sequence). V lost 7 bases, J lost 0 bases, and 18 bases lay in between. This CDR3 has 16 amino acids. The CDR3 is CASTTPGTLANYGYTF. CDR3 sequence (DNA): TGTGCCAGTACCACTCCCGGGACACTAGCTAACTATGGCTACACCTTC.

The chain employs TRBV6-1 and TRBJ1-1, with a weak D call TRBD1 (6 bases). The V gene's germline CDR1 is MNHNS and CDR2 SASEGT. The CDR3 length is 15 residues. V dropped 2 bases and J dropped 1 base, with 11 bases sitting between them. CDR3 coding DNA: TGTGCCAGCAGTGAATGGGGCAGGGGGAACACTGAAGCTTTCTTT. The encoded protein is CASSEWGRGNTEAFF.

The V gene is TRBV10-3, the J gene TRBJ2-3, with 10 bases that match TRBD1. Germline CDR1 ENHRY, CDR2 SYGVKD. V shed 2 bases, J shed 4 bases, and the junction held 3 bases outside the gene matches. The CDR3 sequence is 15 residues long. CDR3 region: CAISEGDRGPDTQYF. The CDR3 DNA sequence: TGTGCCATCAGTGAGGGGGACAGGGGTCCAGATACGCAGTATTTT.

V usage is TRBV29-1 and J usage is TRBJ2-5, with a tentative D call TRBD2 (6 bases). Germline V gene data show CDR1 as SQVTM and CDR2 as ANQGSEA. V lost 2 bases, J lost 5 bases, and 9 bases lay in between. This CDR3 has 12 amino acids. The CDR3 loop reads CSVETGGETQYF. The DNA of the CDR3 is TGCAGCGTTGAAACTGGGGGGGAGACCCAGTACTTC.

The J gene is TRBJ2-3, the V gene TRBV24-1, with 10 bases aligning to TRBD1. CDR1 is KGHDR and CDR2 is SFDVKD in the germline V gene. The CDR3 runs to 17 residues. The V gene end was trimmed by 7 bases and the J gene end by 1 base; junction bases not matched to a gene: 10. CDR3: CATRGSGTGDRTDTQYF. The DNA of the CDR3 is TGTGCCACCAGGGGTTCAGGGACAGGGGACCGCACAGATACGCAGTATTTT.

The chain combines TRBV2 with TRBJ1-1; D possibly corresponds to TRBD1 (6 bases). Deletions cut 0 bases from V and 1 base from J, with 15 bases between. This CDR3 is 17 amino acids long. The germline V gene encodes CDR1 SNHLY and CDR2 FYNNEI. DNA for the CDR3: TGTGCCAGCAGTGAAGCAATTTTTGGACAGACGAACACTGAAGCTTTCTTT. Protein sequence: CASSEAIFGQTNTEAFF.

CDR3 bases: TGTGCCAGCAGTTTATTTTCTACAGGGGGGTTCTTC. Its protein is CASSLFSTGGFF. The gene calls are TRBV12-3 or TRBV12-4 and TRBJ2-1; TRBD1 matches 8 bases. The CDR3 extends over 12 amino acids. The trim removed 2 bases at V and 15 bases at J, leaving 6 bases unmatched.

The chain links TRBV30 to TRBJ2-1; TRBD2 aligns across 12 bases. Germline trimming cut 2 bases from V and 6 bases from J; bases unmatched to any gene: 2. The CDR3 totals 14 residues. In germline, CDR1 is GTSNPN, CDR2 SVGIG (reference sequence). The CDR3 sequence is CAWSPTSGGNEQFF. For the CDR3, the DNA is TGTGCCTGGAGTCCGACTAGCGGGGGCAATGAGCAGTTCTTC.

The chain's CDR3 is CASSYRTGRGTDTQYF. The CDR3 nucleotides read TGCGCCAGCAGCTACCGGACAGGGAGAGGCACAGATACGCAGTATTTT. V is TRBV5-1 and J is TRBJ2-3; 8 bases align to TRBD1. Germline V lookup: CDR1 SGHRS, CDR2 YFSETQ. After removal of 3 bases from V and 1 base from J, the junction contained 7 bases not matched to a gene. The CDR3 contains 16 residues.

The J gene is TRBJ2-2, the V gene TRBV27; a possible D gene is TRBD1 (6 bases). Trimming shortened V by 7 bases and J by 5 bases, and 20 bases separated the two germline ends. Germline CDR1 and CDR2: MNHEY and SMNVEV (reference sequence). The CDR3 has 16 residues. This CDR3 is CASTLSAGTPTGELFF. CDR3 coding DNA: TGTGCCAGCACCCTTAGCGCCGGGACACCGACCGGGGAGCTGTTTTTT.

V is TRBV11-3 and J is TRBJ1-1; D is unclear. Trimming removed 1 base at V and 5 bases at J, with 11 bases between. The CDR3 is made up of 14 amino acids. Germline CDR1 and CDR2: SGHNT and YENEEA. The CDR3 spells CASSLGPGKTEAFF. CDR3 DNA sequence: TGTGCCAGCAGCTTAGGGCCGGGAAAGACTGAAGCTTTCTTT.

This rearrangement joins TRBV5-1 to TRBJ1-5; D is unclear. Trimming left V 4 bases short and J 0 bases short, with 11 bases between. Germline CDR1 and CDR2: SGHRS and YFSETQ. The CDR3 loop spans 15 amino acids. The CDR3, as DNA: TGCGCCAGCAGCCGCGGGGAGGGTAGCAATCAGCCCCAGCATTTT. Amino acids: CASSRGEGSNQPQHF. The entire variable domain, with the rest obtained from reference TRBV5-1 and TRBJ1-5, is as follows: KAGVTQTPRYLIKTRGQQVTLSCSPISGHRSVSWYQQTPGQGLQFLFEYFSETQRNKGNFPGRFSGRQFSNSRSEMNVSTLELGDSALYLCASSRGEGSNQPQHFGDGTRLSIL.

This clone was seen a single time. The chain recombines TRBV7-8 with TRBJ1-3; D not resolved. Germline values: CDR1 SGHVS, CDR2 FQNEAQ. This CDR3 region has 13 residues. Deletions cut 5 bases from V and 1 base from J, with 6 bases between. The CDR3, as DNA: TGTGCCAGCAGCCTCGGTTCTGGAAACACCATATATTTT. It codes for CASSLGSGNTIYF.

The chain joins TRBV2 to TRBJ2-7, with TRBD2 matching 7 bases. Trimming cost V 8 bases and J 5 bases; bases outside gene matches: 15. The CDR3 has 15 amino acids. Looked up from germline, CDR1 is SNHLY and CDR2 is FYNNEI. The DNA of the CDR3 is TGTGCCAGCGGGGGGGATGGTACCGGTGGCCACGAGCAGTACTTC. Its protein is CASGGDGTGGHEQYF.

This chain uses TRBV5-1 with TRBJ1-5, with a weak D call TRBD1 (6 bases). Trimming took 2 bases from V and 3 from J, leaving 12 bases between them. Germline lookup yields CDR1 SGHRS and CDR2 YFSETQ. The CDR3 runs to 15 residues. CDR3 amino acids: CASSLQQGSNQPQHF. The CDR3 region has the DNA TGCGCCAGCAGCTTACAACAGGGTTCCAATCAGCCCCAGCATTTT.

The chain recombines TRBV9 with TRBJ1-2, with TRBD1 matching 9 bases. The trim removed 4 bases at V and 0 bases at J, leaving 13 bases unmatched. Germline CDR1 and CDR2: SGDLS and YYNGEE. The CDR3 length is 18 residues. CDR3 bases: TGTGCCAGCAGCTCACGGCGGGGACAGGGCCCCCCTAACTATGGCTACACCTTC. It translates to CASSSRRGQGPPNYGYTF.

This chain's CDR3 is CSASKTSGSYEQYF. In DNA, the CDR3 is TGCAGTGCTAGTAAAACTAGCGGGTCCTACGAGCAGTACTTC. This sequence joins TRBV20-1 and TRBJ2-7, with 9 positions matching TRBD2. CDR3 length equals 14 residues. Germline lookup yields CDR1 DFQATT and CDR2 SNEGSKA (reference sequence). V was clipped by 3 bases and J by 1 base; unmatched bases: 4.

The chain is built from TRBV5-1 and TRBJ2-3, with 11 bases lining up with TRBD2. The germline V gene encodes CDR1 SGHRS and CDR2 YFSETQ. Trimming cost V 1 base and J 0 bases; bases outside gene matches: 1. The CDR3 runs 16 residues. The CDR3 region has the DNA TGCGCCAGCAGCTTGTTAGCGGGGGGGAGCACAGATACGCAGTATTTT. It is translated as CASSLLAGGSTDTQYF. Based on the CDR3 plus reference TRBV5-1 and TRBJ2-3, the full variable domain is KAGVTQTPRYLIKTRGQQVTLSCSPISGHRSVSWYQQTPGQGLQFLFEYFSETQRNKGNFPGRFSGRQFSNSRSEMNVSTLELGDSALYLCASSLLAGGSTDTQYFGPGTRLTVL.

The chain combines TRBV18 with TRBJ2-1; D not certain. This CDR3 has 12 residues. Looked up from germline, CDR1 is KGHSH and CDR2 is LQKENI. V lost 4 bases and J lost 15, with 16 bases in between. In DNA form, the CDR3 reads TGTGCCAGCTCACTTGACGGGTACTTGGGGTTCTTC. As protein: CASSLDGYLGFF.

This chain's CDR3 is CARSFHRQYNEQFF. CDR3 in DNA: TGTGCCAGAAGCTTCCACAGGCAATACAATGAGCAGTTCTTC. This rearrangement joins TRBV5-3 to TRBJ2-1; D is perhaps TRBD1 (5 bases). TRBV5-3 is labeled an ORF, and its function is uncertain. The V gene lost 2 bases and the J gene lost 4 bases, with 10 bases spanning the gap. This CDR3 comprises 14 residues.

The J gene is TRBJ2-3, the V gene TRBV5-1; 7 bases align to TRBD1. Germline assignment: CDR1 SGHRS and CDR2 YFSETQ. Trimming took 3 bases from V and 0 from J; bases not matched to a gene: 7. This CDR3 is built from 16 residues. The CDR3 reads CASSYGNRGSTDTQYF. CDR3 nucleotide sequence: TGCGCCAGCAGCTATGGAAACAGGGGAAGCACAGATACGCAGTATTTT.

The chain joins TRBV6-2 or TRBV6-3 to TRBJ1-2, with 9 bases aligning to TRBD1. V trimming: 1 base; J trimming: 6 bases; junction bases outside the gene matches: 3. The CDR3 covers 14 residues. CDR1 is MNHEY, CDR2 SVGEGT, per germline. CDR3 in DNA: TGTGCCAGCAGTTACTTGGGACAGGGTCATGGCTACACCTTC. It codes for CASSYLGQGHGYTF.

The J gene is TRBJ1-6, the V gene TRBV6-2 or TRBV6-3; 9 nucleotides match TRBD1. Unmatched junction bases numbered 16, after V lost 6 bases and J lost 13 bases. This CDR3 region has 16 residues. CDR1 MNHEY and CDR2 SVGEGT come from the germline V gene. The CDR3 DNA is TGTGCCAGCAGCCAAGAGAGGGGACAGGGACATTTCCCCCTCCACTTT. Its protein is CASSQERGQGHFPLHF.

J is TRBJ2-1 and V is TRBV11-1; 9 nucleotides line up with TRBD1. There are 15 residues in the CDR3. Germline values: CDR1 SGHAT, CDR2 FQDESV (reference sequence). The V segment lost 6 bases and the J segment 4 bases; nucleotides outside the gene matches: 7. The CDR3 loop reads CASRSGTGSYNEQFF. The CDR3 region has the DNA TGTGCCAGCAGGTCCGGGACAGGGTCTTACAATGAGCAGTTCTTC.

The table lists this clone with a count of one. The rearrangement joins TRBV6-2 or TRBV6-3 to TRBJ2-1, with a possible D match to TRBD2 (5 bases). V lost 6 bases to trimming and J lost 4 bases, with 16 bases between them. The germline V gene has CDR1 MNHEY and CDR2 SVGEGT. This CDR3 is built from 15 residues. CDR3 in amino acids: CASSRTRGIYNEQFF. The CDR3 DNA sequence: TGTGCCAGCAGCCGAACCCGGGGTATTTACAATGAGCAGTTCTTC.

This clone was detected once. The CDR3 DNA follows: TGCAGTGCTAGTCAGGCAGCGGGGAACTACGAGCAGTACTTC. This translates into CSASQAAGNYEQYF. V usage is TRBV20-1 and J usage is TRBJ2-7; 7 bases agree with TRBD2. Germline V gene sequence: CDR1 DFQATT, CDR2 SNEGSKA (reference sequence). CDR3 length: 14 residues. V trimming: 3 bases; J trimming: 3 bases; junction bases outside the gene matches: 8.